The entry below gives a single T cell receptor beta chain sequence along with its context. The specificity of this receptor is unknown. Base qualities are missing; no much larger clone stands one base away. CDR1 and CDR2, looked up from the germline V gene, are MGHRA and YSYEKL. Spanning cysteine to phenylalanine, the CDR3 consists of 17 amino acids. Only CDR3 DNA is held: 51 bases, read in frame from base 1. After removal of 0 bases from V and 3 bases from J, the junction retains 4 bases not matched to a gene. The method was the immunoSEQ multiplex PCR assay. The immuneACCESS repertoire file appears here via TCRdb, limited to in-frame rearrangements. These files lack a portion of the clones; in checked studies, under half of the deficit traces to unresolved V genes, and the cause of the others is not known. The sample yields 35,000 to 45,000 clones; around nine tenths were counted once. The ten largest account for 0.58% of the sample.

The record originates from a study of T cell changes during pregnancy in multiple sclerosis (dated by TCRdb to between 2017 and 2020). Regarding the research as a whole: In women with multiple sclerosis, the researchers looked at how the T cell repertoire shifted as pregnancy progressed.

The chain joins TRBV4-1 to TRBJ2-7; 14 of the junction bases match TRBD2. This TCR was recovered from a female donor with multiple sclerosis, enrolled in a pregnancy study. The sequenced sample was CD4+ T cells from peripheral blood mononuclear cells, obtained in the first trimester of pregnancy. The DNA sequence follows: TGCGCCAGCAGCCAAGAGGGGACTAGCGGGAGAAGCTACGAGCAGTACTTC. Its product reads: CASSQEGTSGRSYEQYF.